A selection of T cell receptor beta chains follows, all from one sample in a study of brain T cells in children with intractable seizures. The table came from immunoSEQ multiplex PCR; TCRdb's copy has only in-frame clones and leaves some out. The profile shows about 340,000 clones, about 93% of them singletons. The starting material was peripheral blood, obtained roughly 5 months after surgery. These receptor sequences come from a boy younger than two with tuberous sclerosis and intractable seizures. CDR3s include the opening cysteine and the closing phenylalanine or tryptophan. Fields, in order: clone size, V gene, D gene, J gene, CDR3 protein, CDR3 DNA. A D gene is named only where the DNA matches it firmly. Clone size is stated in some rows and not others, as once, few, many or a class when expanded.

size: once; V: TRBV30; D: -; J: TRBJ1-2; CDR3: CACYEIDYGYTF; DNA: TGTGCCTGCTATGAAATTGACTATGGCTACACCTTC
size: once; V: TRBV29-1; D: TRBD1; J: TRBJ2-2; CDR3: CSVTGGPNTGELFF; DNA: TGCAGCGTTACAGGGGGACCGAACACCGGGGAGCTGTTTTTT
size: -; V: TRBV9; D: -; J: TRBJ2-7; CDR3: CASSGTGEGAYEQYF; DNA: TGTGCCAGCAGCGGCACAGGGGAGGGGGCCTACGAGCAGTACTTC
size: -; V: TRBV6-4; D: -; J: TRBJ1-5; CDR3: CASSEGYRSQPQHF; DNA: TGTGCCAGCAGTGAGGGGTATAGGAGTCAGCCCCAGCATTTT
size: -; V: TRBV6-5; D: -; J: TRBJ2-3; CDR3: CASSYSGRDTQYF; DNA: TGTGCCAGCAGTTACTCAGGGAGAGATACGCAGTATTTT
size: -; V: TRBV24-1; D: TRBD1; J: TRBJ2-7; CDR3: CATSATGLTYEQYF; DNA: TGTGCCACCAGTGCGACAGGGCTTACCTACGAGCAGTACTTC
size: -; V: TRBV25-1; D: -; J: TRBJ2-1; CDR3: CASSEISRIGSAYEQFF; DNA: TGTGCCAGCAGTGAAATATCCCGAATAGGGAGTGCGTACGAGCAGTTCTTC
size: -; V: TRBV2; D: -; J: TRBJ2-7; CDR3: CASSDKVLTYEQYF; DNA: TGTGCCAGCAGTGACAAGGTATTGACCTACGAGCAGTACTTC
size: -; V: TRBV5-4; D: -; J: TRBJ2-5; CDR3: CASSPLRTEETQYF; DNA: TGTGCCAGCAGCCCGCTCCGGACAGAAGAGACCCAGTACTTC
size: -; V: TRBV12-3/TRBV12-4; D: -; J: TRBJ1-2; CDR3: CASSRPSYGYTF; DNA: TGTGCCAGCAGCCGACCGTCTTATGGCTACACCTTC
size: -; V: TRBV10-2; D: -; J: TRBJ2-2; CDR3: CASSWVPPNTGELFF; DNA: TGCGCCAGCAGTTGGGTACCTCCGAACACCGGGGAGCTGTTTTTT
size: -; V: TRBV20-1; D: -; J: TRBJ2-1; CDR3: CSASSQLSSYNEQFF; DNA: TGCAGTGCTAGTTCCCAGTTATCTTCCTACAATGAGCAGTTCTTC
size: -; V: TRBV27; D: -; J: TRBJ1-1; CDR3: CASSSGSQAFF; DNA: TGTGCCAGCAGTTCGGGGAGTCAAGCTTTCTTT
size: -; V: TRBV6-5; D: -; J: TRBJ2-1; CDR3: CASSYSSGEGNEQFF; DNA: TGTGCCAGCAGTTACTCATCAGGGGAGGGGAATGAGCAGTTCTTC
size: -; V: TRBV10-1; D: TRBD2; J: TRBJ2-2; CDR3: CASSEGLAGGLYTGELFF; DNA: TGCGCCAGCAGTGAGGGGCTAGCGGGAGGGCTCTACACCGGGGAGCTGTTTTTT
size: once; V: TRBV3-1/TRBV3-2; D: TRBD2; J: TRBJ2-3; CDR3: CASSPFRAGSTDTQYF; DNA: TGTGCCAGCAGCCCTTTTCGAGCGGGGAGCACAGATACGCAGTATTTT
size: many; V: TRBV24-1; D: -; J: TRBJ1-2; CDR3: CATSGPGNYGYTF; DNA: TGTGCCACCAGTGGTCCGGGGAATTATGGCTACACCTTC
size: -; V: TRBV6-5; D: TRBD1; J: TRBJ1-1; CDR3: CASSSWTGGVIEAFF; DNA: TGTGCCAGCAGTTCCTGGACAGGGGGCGTTATTGAAGCTTTCTTT
size: -; V: TRBV2; D: TRBD2; J: TRBJ2-1; CDR3: CASSESPPGLYNEQFF; DNA: TGTGCCAGCAGTGAATCCCCCCCGGGACTATACAATGAGCAGTTCTTC
size: -; V: TRBV5-1; D: TRBD1; J: TRBJ2-1; CDR3: CASSARGQGAVNEQFF; DNA: TGCGCCAGCAGCGCACGGGGACAGGGGGCGGTCAATGAGCAGTTCTTC
size: -; V: TRBV10-3; D: TRBD1; J: TRBJ2-7; CDR3: CAISDPGQGSSYEQYF; DNA: TGTGCCATCAGTGATCCGGGACAGGGAAGCTCCTACGAGCAGTACTTC
size: few; V: TRBV2; D: -; J: TRBJ2-7; CDR3: CASTSGEQYF; DNA: TGTGCCAGCACAAGTGGCGAGCAGTACTTC
size: -; V: TRBV4-1; D: TRBD1; J: TRBJ2-2; CDR3: CASSRPTGTGTGELFF; DNA: TGCGCCAGCAGCCGACCCACCGGGACAGGGACCGGGGAGCTGTTTTTT
size: -; V: TRBV5-1; D: -; J: TRBJ2-7; CDR3: CASSPDKDEGYEQYF; DNA: TGCGCCAGCAGCCCTGATAAGGACGAGGGATACGAGCAGTACTTC
size: -; V: TRBV11-2; D: TRBD1; J: TRBJ1-2; CDR3: CASTLLDRVHGYTF; DNA: TGTGCCAGCACCCTTTTGGACAGGGTCCATGGCTACACCTTC
size: -; V: TRBV5-1; D: -; J: TRBJ2-7; CDR3: CASSLGMGRYEQYF; DNA: TGCGCCAGCAGCTTGGGTATGGGACGGTACGAGCAGTACTTC
size: -; V: TRBV25-1; D: -; J: TRBJ2-3; CDR3: CASTGAADTQYF; DNA: TGTGCCAGCACGGGGGCCGCAGATACGCAGTATTTT
size: -; V: TRBV30; D: -; J: TRBJ1-6; CDR3: CAWSVRMGHPGTLHF; DNA: TGTGCCTGGAGTGTACGGATGGGACACCCGGGGACCCTCCACTTT
size: -; V: TRBV11-2; D: TRBD1; J: TRBJ2-7; CDR3: CASSLVGQAREQYF; DNA: TGTGCCAGCAGCTTAGTGGGACAGGCTAGGGAGCAGTACTTC
size: -; V: TRBV4-1; D: -; J: TRBJ1-2; CDR3: CASSHPARGASTF; DNA: TGCGCCAGCAGCCACCCCGCCAGGGGCGCATCCACCTTC
size: -; V: TRBV4-1; D: TRBD1; J: TRBJ1-2; CDR3: CASSQDSGTGNFYGYTF; DNA: TGCGCCAGCAGCCAAGACTCCGGGACAGGGAATTTCTATGGCTACACCTTC
size: -; V: TRBV4-1; D: -; J: TRBJ2-5; CDR3: CASSQDGQGGTQYF; DNA: TGCGCCAGCAGCCAAGATGGGCAGGGTGGGACCCAGTACTTC
size: -; V: TRBV27; D: TRBD2; J: TRBJ2-5; CDR3: CASSFSRRGGLIGTQYF; DNA: TGTGCCAGCAGTTTCTCCCGTCGCGGGGGGCTAATTGGGACCCAGTACTTC
size: -; V: TRBV10-3; D: TRBD1; J: TRBJ2-7; CDR3: CAISGQGDKGRYF; DNA: TGTGCCATCAGTGGACAGGGAGATAAGGGTCGGTACTTC
size: -; V: TRBV7-9; D: -; J: TRBJ2-1; CDR3: CASSVRLDYNEQFF; DNA: TGTGCCAGCAGCGTCCGACTTGACTACAATGAGCAGTTCTTC
size: -; V: TRBV9; D: TRBD1; J: TRBJ1-5; CDR3: CASSSDRRDQPQHF; DNA: TGTGCCAGCAGCTCGGACAGGAGGGATCAGCCCCAGCATTTT
size: -; V: TRBV15; D: -; J: TRBJ2-5; CDR3: CATSRGRELKETQYF; DNA: TGTGCCACCAGCAGAGGCCGGGAGTTAAAAGAGACCCAGTACTTC
size: once; V: TRBV9; D: -; J: TRBJ2-1; CDR3: CASSAAWGAYNEQFF; DNA: TGTGCCAGCAGCGCCGCATGGGGAGCCTACAATGAGCAGTTCTTC
size: -; V: TRBV3-1/TRBV3-2; D: TRBD1; J: TRBJ2-2; CDR3: CASSQDHRGTGELFF; DNA: TGTGCCAGCAGCCAAGATCACAGGGGCACCGGGGAGCTGTTTTTT
size: few; V: TRBV4-1; D: TRBD1; J: TRBJ1-2; CDR3: CASSPSDRNYGYTF; DNA: TGCGCCAGCAGCCCCTCGGACAGGAACTATGGCTACACCTTC
size: -; V: TRBV11-3; D: -; J: TRBJ1-1; CDR3: CASSLEGGNTEAFF; DNA: TGTGCCAGCAGCTTAGAGGGGGGCAACACTGAAGCTTTCTTT
size: -; V: TRBV7-8; D: -; J: TRBJ1-1; CDR3: CASSQDRNTEAFF; DNA: TGTGCCAGCAGCCAGGACAGGAACACTGAAGCTTTCTTT
size: -; V: TRBV6-5; D: -; J: TRBJ1-2; CDR3: CASKGGYGYTF; DNA: TGTGCCAGCAAGGGGGGGTATGGCTACACCTTC
size: few; V: TRBV7-2; D: -; J: TRBJ1-1; CDR3: CASSLAVRTEAFF; DNA: TGTGCCAGCAGCTTAGCGGTAAGGACTGAAGCTTTCTTT
size: -; V: TRBV28; D: -; J: TRBJ1-2; CDR3: CASRPPGWGYGYTF; DNA: TGTGCCAGCAGGCCTCCAGGGTGGGGCTATGGCTACACCTTC